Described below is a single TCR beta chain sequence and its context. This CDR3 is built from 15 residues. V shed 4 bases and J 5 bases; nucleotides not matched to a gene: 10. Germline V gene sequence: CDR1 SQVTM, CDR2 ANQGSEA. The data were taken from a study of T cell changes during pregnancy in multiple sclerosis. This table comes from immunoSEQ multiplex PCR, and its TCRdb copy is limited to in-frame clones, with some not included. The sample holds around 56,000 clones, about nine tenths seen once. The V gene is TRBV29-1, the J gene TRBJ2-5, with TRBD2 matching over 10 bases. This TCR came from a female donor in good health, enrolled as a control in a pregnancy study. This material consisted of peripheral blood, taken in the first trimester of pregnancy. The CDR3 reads CSVVPSGRAVETQYF. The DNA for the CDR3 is TGCAGCGTTGTGCCCAGCGGGAGGGCCGTGGAGACCCAGTACTTC. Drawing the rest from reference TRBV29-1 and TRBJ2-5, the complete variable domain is SAVISQKPSRDICQRGTSLTIQCQVDSQVTMMFWYRQQPGQSLTLIATANQGSEATYESGFVIDKFPISRPNLTFSTLTVSNMSPEDSSIYLCSVVPSGRAVETQYFGPGTRLLVL.